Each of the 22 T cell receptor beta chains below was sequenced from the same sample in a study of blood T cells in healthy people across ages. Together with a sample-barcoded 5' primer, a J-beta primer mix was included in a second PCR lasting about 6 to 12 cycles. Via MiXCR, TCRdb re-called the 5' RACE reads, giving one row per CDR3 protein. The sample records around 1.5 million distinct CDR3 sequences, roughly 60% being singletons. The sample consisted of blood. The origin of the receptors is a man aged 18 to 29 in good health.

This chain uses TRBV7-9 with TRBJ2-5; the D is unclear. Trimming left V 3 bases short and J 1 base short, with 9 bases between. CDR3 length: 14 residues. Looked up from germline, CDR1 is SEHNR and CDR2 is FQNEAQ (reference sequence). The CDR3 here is CASSLLDIQETQYF. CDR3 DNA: TGTGCCAGCAGCTTGCTTGACATCCAAGAGACCCAGTACTTC.

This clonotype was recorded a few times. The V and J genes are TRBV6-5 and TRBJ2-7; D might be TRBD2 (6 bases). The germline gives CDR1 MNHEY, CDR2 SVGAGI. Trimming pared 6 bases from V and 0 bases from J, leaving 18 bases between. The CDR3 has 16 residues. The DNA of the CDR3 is TGTGCCAGCAGCCACTTGGGGGTAGCGGCCTCCTACGAGCAGTACTTC. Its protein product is CASSHLGVAASYEQYF.

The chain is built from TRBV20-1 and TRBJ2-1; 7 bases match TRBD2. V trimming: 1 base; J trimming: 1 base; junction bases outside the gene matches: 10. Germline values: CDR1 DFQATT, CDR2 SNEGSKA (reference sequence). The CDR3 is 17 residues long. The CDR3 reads CSARVPEERGSYNEQFF. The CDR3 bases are TGCAGTGCTAGAGTCCCAGAGGAGCGGGGATCCTACAATGAGCAGTTCTTC.

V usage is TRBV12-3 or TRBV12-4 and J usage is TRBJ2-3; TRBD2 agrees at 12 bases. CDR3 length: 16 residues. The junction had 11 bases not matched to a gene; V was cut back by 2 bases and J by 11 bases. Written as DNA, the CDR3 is TGTGCCAGCAGTTTATTTCCTAGCGGGAGGGCAGATGTGCAGTATTTT. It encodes CASSLFPSGRADVQYF.

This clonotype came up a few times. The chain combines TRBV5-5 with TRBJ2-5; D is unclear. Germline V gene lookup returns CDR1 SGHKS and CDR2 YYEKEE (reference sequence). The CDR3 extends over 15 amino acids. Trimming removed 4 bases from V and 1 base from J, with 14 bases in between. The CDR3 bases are TGTGCCAGCAGCCGCACAGCACGGGCCCAAGAGACCCAGTACTTC. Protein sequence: CASSRTARAQETQYF.

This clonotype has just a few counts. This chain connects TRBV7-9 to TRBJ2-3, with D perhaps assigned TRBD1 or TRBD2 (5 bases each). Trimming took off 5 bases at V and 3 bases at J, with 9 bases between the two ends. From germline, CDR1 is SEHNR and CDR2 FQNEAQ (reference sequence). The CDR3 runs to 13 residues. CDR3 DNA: TGTGCCAGCAGCCGGGACCAGACAGATACGCAGTATTTT. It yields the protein CASSRDQTDTQYF.

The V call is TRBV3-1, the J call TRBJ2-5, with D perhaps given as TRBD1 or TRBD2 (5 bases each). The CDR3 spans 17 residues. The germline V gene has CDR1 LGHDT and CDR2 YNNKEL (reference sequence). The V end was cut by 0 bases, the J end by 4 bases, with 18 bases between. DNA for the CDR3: TGTGCCAGCAGCCAAGAGGAAGACGCCGGGGCGGGAGAGACCCAGTACTTC. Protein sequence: CASSQEEDAGAGETQYF.

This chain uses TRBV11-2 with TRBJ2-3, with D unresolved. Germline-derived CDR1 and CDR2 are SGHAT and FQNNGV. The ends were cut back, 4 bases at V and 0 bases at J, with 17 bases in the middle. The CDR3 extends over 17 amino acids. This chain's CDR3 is CASSSFRVASSTDTQYF. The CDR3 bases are TGTGCCAGCAGCTCCTTTAGGGTGGCGTCAAGCACAGATACGCAGTATTTT. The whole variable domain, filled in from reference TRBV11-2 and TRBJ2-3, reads EAGVAQSPRYKIIEKRQSVAFWCNPISGHATLYWYQQILGQGPKLLIQFQNNGVVDDSQLPKDRFSAERLKGVDSTLKIQPAKLEDSAVYLCASSSFRVASSTDTQYFGPGTRLTVL.

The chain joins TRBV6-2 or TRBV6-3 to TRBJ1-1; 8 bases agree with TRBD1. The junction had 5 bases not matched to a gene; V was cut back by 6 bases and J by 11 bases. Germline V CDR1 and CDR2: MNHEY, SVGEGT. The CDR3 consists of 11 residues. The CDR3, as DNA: TGTGCCAGCAGGCGGGACAGGTTGGCTTTCTTT. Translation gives CASRRDRLAFF.

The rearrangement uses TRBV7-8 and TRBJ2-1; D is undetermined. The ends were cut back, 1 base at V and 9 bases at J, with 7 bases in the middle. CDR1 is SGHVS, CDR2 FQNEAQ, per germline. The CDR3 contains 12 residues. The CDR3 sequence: CASSLGAPEQFF. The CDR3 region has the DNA TGTGCCAGCAGCTTAGGCGCGCCTGAGCAGTTCTTC.

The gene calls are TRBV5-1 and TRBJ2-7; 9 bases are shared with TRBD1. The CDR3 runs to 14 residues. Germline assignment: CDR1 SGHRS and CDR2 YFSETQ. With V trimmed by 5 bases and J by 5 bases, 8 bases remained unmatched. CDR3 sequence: CASRPGTGIDEQYF. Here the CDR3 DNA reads TGCGCCAGCAGACCAGGGACAGGGATTGACGAGCAGTACTTC. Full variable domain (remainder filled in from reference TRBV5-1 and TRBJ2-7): KAGVTQTPRYLIKTRGQQVTLSCSPISGHRSVSWYQQTPGQGLQFLFEYFSETQRNKGNFPGRFSGRQFSNSRSEMNVSTLELGDSALYLCASRPGTGIDEQYFGPGTRLTVT.

The CDR3 protein is CSVQLAGEGGTQYF. In DNA form, the CDR3 reads TGCAGCGTCCAGTTGGCGGGGGAAGGGGGTACGCAGTATTTT. J is TRBJ2-3 and V is TRBV29-1, with D perhaps matching TRBD2 (7 bases). CDR1 and CDR2 from the germline V gene are SQVTM and ANQGSEA. The CDR3 runs to 14 residues. Trimming shortened V by 6 bases and J by 8 bases, and 21 bases separated the two germline ends.

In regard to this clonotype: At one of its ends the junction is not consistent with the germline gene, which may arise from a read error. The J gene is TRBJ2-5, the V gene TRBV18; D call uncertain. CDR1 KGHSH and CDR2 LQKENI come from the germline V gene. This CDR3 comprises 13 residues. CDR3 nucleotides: TGTGCTAGCTCACCATCCCAGCGTGAGACCCAGTACTTC. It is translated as CASSPSQRETQYF.

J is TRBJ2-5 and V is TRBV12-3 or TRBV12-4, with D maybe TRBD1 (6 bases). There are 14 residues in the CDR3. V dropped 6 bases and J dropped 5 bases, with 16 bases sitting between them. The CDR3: CASSDRTALETQYF. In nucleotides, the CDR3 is TGTGCCAGCAGCGATAGGACAGCTCTGGAGACCCAGTACTTC.

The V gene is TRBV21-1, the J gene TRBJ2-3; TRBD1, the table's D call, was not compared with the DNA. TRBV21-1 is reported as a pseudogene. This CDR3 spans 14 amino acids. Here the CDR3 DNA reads TGTGCCAGCAGCAAGGGGCCTACCTCAGATACGCAGTATTTT. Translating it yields CASSKGPTSDTQYF.

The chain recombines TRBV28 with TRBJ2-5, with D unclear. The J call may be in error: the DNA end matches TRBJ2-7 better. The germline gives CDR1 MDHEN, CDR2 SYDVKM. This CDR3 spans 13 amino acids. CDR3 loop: CASSTQDGYEQYF. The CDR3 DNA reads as TGTGCCAGCAGTACCCAGGACGGCTACGAGCAGTACTTC.

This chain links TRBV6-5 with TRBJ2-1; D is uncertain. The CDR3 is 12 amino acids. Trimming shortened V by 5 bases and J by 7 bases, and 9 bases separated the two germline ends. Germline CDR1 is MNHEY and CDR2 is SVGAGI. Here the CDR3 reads CASSPTTNEQFF. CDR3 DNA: TGTGCCAGCAGTCCTACAACGAATGAGCAGTTCTTC.

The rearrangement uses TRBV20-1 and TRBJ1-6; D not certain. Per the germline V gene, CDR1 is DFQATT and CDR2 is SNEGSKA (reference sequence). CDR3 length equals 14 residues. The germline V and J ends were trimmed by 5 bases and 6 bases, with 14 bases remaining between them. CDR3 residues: CSAARTDFNSPLHF. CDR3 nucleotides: TGCAGTGCTGCCAGGACGGATTTTAATTCACCCCTCCACTTT.

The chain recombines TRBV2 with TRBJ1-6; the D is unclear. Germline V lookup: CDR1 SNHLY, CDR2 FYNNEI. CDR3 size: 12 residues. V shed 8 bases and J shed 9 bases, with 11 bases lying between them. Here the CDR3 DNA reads TGTGCCAGCGTCCGGGCGGGTTCACCCCTCCACTTT. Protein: CASVRAGSPLHF. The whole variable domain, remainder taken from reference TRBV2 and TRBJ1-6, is EPEVTQTPSHQVTQMGQEVILRCVPISNHLYFYWYRQILGQKVEFLVSFYNNEISEKSEIFDDQFSVERPDGSNFTLKIRSTKLEDSAMYFCASVRAGSPLHFGNGTRLTVT.

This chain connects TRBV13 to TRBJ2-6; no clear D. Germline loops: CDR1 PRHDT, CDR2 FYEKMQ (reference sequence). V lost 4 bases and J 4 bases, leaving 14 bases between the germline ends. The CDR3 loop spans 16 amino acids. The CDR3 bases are TGTGCCAGCAGCTCGGACGTTTCTCAGGGGGCCAACGTCCTGACTTTC. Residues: CASSSDVSQGANVLTF.

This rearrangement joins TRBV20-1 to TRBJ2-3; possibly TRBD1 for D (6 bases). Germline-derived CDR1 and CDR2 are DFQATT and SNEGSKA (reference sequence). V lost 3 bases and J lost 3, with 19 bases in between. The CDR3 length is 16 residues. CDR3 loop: CSASYPGTRGTDTQYF. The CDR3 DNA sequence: TGCAGTGCTAGTTATCCGGGGACAAGGGGGACAGATACGCAGTATTTT.

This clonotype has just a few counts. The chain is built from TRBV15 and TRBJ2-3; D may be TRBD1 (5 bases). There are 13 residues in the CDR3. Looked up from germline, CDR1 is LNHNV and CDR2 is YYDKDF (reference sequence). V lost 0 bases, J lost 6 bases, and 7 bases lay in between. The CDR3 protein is CATSRDRVDTQYF. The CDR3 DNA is TGTGCCACCAGCAGAGACAGGGTTGATACGCAGTATTTT.